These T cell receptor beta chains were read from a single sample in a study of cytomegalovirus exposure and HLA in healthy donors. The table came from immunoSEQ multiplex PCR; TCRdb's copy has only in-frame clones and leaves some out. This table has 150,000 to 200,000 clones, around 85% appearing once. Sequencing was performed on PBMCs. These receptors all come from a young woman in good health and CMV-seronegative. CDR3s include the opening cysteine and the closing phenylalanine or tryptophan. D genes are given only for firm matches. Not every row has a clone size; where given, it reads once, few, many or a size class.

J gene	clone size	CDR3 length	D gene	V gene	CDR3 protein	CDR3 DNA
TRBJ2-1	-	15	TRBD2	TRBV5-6	CASSLNSGVVDEQFF	TGTGCCAGCAGCTTGAATAGCGGGGTAGTCGATGAGCAGTTCTTC
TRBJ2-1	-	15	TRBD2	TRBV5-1	CASSFVAGGNNEQFF	TGCGCCAGCAGCTTCGTAGCGGGGGGCAACAATGAGCAGTTCTTC
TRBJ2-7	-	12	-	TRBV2	CASSLRGYEQYF	TGTGCCAGCAGCCTCCGGGGCTACGAGCAGTACTTC
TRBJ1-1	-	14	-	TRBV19	CASNLETSGRGTFF	TGTGCCAGTAATCTTGAGACTTCCGGAAGGGGGACTTTCTTT
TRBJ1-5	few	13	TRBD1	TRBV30	CAWGRGQTQPQHF	TGTGCCTGGGGAAGGGGACAGACTCAGCCCCAGCATTTT
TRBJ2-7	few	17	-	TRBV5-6	CASSLTSTGSRQDEQYF	TGTGCCAGCAGCCTCACGTCTACAGGATCCCGTCAGGACGAGCAGTACTTC
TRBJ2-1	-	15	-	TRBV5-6	CASSYGVSSYNEQFF	TGTGCCAGCAGCTACGGGGTTAGCTCCTACAATGAGCAGTTCTTC
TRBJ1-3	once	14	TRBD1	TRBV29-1	CSVETGGAENTIYF	TGCAGCGTTGAAACAGGGGGCGCCGAAAACACCATATATTTT
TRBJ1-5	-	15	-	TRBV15	CATSPVRGALQPQHF	TGTGCCACCAGCCCCGTTCGGGGGGCTCTTCAGCCCCAGCATTTT
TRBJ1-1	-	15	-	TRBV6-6	CASSLTTGLGSEAFF	TGTGCCAGCAGTTTAACGACAGGCCTCGGATCTGAAGCTTTCTTT
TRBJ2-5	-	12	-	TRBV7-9	CASSANRETQYF	TGTGCCAGCAGTGCTAACAGGGAGACCCAGTACTTC